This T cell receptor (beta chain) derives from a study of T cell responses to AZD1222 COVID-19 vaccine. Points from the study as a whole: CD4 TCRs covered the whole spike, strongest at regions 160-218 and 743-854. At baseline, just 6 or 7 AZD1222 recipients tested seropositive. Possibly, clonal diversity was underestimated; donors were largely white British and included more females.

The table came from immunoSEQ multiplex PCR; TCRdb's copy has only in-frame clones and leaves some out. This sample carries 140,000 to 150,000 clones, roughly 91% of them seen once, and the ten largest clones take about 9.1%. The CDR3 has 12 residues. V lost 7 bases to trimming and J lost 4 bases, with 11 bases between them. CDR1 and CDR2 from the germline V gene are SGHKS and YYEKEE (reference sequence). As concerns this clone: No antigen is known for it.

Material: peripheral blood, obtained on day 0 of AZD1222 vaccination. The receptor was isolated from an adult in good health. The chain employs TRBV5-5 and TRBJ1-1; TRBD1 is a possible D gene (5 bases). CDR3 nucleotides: TGTGCCAGCGGGGACGGCGGCACTGAAGCTTTCTTT. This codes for CASGDGGTEAFF.